The 5 T cell receptor beta chains given below trace back to one sample, sequenced in a study of beta chain features in type 1 diabetes. What was sequenced were expressed TCRB transcripts, since all of the isolated RNA had been reverse transcribed. Only in-frame clones appear in the TCRdb table, and some are missing; sequencing was by immunoSEQ multiplex PCR. The data show under 500,000 clones, approximately 30% seen once. Sequenced input: naive CD4+ T cells from blood. The origin of the receptors is a young man in good health.

This clone turned up a few times. The rearrangement uses TRBV29-1 and TRBJ1-2; 8 bases map to TRBD1. The CDR3 is made up of 13 amino acids. The J segment lost 8 bases and the V segment lost 2 bases, leaving 7 bases of the junction unmatched. The germline CDR1 and CDR2 sequences are SQVTM and ANQGSEA. CDR3 loop: CSVEKARGQGYTF. In DNA form, the CDR3 reads TGCAGCGTTGAAAAGGCCAGGGGGCAAGGCTACACCTTC.

J is TRBJ2-7 and V is TRBV15; D not resolved. CDR1 is LNHNV, CDR2 YYDKDF, per germline (reference sequence). The CDR3 contains 16 residues. The V end lost 0 bases, the J end lost 7 bases, and 19 bases lay between the germline ends. The DNA for the CDR3 is TGTGCCACCAGCAGAGATGCCCCGACTGCCCCGCTAGAGCAGTACTTC. As protein: CATSRDAPTAPLEQYF.

The chain links TRBV9 to TRBJ1-1, with no clear D. Trimming cost V 3 bases and J 1 base, with 10 bases left between them. There are 14 residues in the CDR3. Germline lookup yields CDR1 SGDLS and CDR2 YYNGEE. This chain's CDR3 is CASSAVGSNTEAFF. In DNA form, the CDR3 reads TGTGCCAGCAGCGCCGTCGGATCGAACACTGAAGCTTTCTTT. The full variable domain, with the rest looked up from reference TRBV9 and TRBJ1-1, is DSGVTQTPKHLITATGQRVTLRCSPRSGDLSVYWYQQSLDQGLQFLIQYYNGEERAKGNILERFSAQQFPDLHSELNLSSLELGDSALYFCASSAVGSNTEAFFGQGTRLTVV.

This clone came up a few times. This chain links TRBV4-1 with TRBJ1-2, with no clear D. The CDR3 runs 14 residues. The V end lost 1 base, the J end lost 4 bases, and 10 bases lay between the germline ends. Germline values: CDR1 MGHRA, CDR2 YSYEKL. The CDR3 sequence is CASSQVEGIYGYTF. The CDR3, as DNA: TGCGCCAGCAGCCAAGTCGAAGGGATCTATGGCTACACCTTC.

CDR3 nucleotides: TGCGCCAGCAGCCAAGAACAACTTGGAATTAGTTTGGGCAATGAGCAGTTCTTC. Translated: CASSQEQLGISLGNEQFF. This sequence joins TRBV4-3 and TRBJ2-1; D remains unclear. This CDR3 has 18 residues. Germline CDR1 is LGHNA and CDR2 is YSLEER. V shed 0 bases and J shed 6 bases, with 21 bases lying between them.